This T cell receptor (beta chain) originates from a study of blood T cell repertoires in COVID-19. Across the study: COVID-19 samples, acute and convalescent, were from the United States, Italy and Spain. PBMCs, B-cell-depleted T cells, or T cells provided the cDNA or gDNA that made up the material.

As originally analysed: Amplification with reference gene primers provided the estimates of nucleated cell counts. This table comes from immunoSEQ multiplex PCR, and its TCRdb copy is limited to in-frame clones, with some not included. V, J and clone size were drawn from that table, and D and trimming were deduced from the DNA. The sample lists about 99,000 clones, more than 75% occurring once. CDR1 and CDR2 (germline): WNHNN, SYGVQD (reference sequence). The V gene lost 3 bases and the J gene lost 9 bases, with 9 bases spanning the gap. The CDR3 consists of 13 residues. The J gene is TRBJ1-6, the V gene TRBV10-1; D is undetermined. Material: peripheral blood. The sequence derives from a man in his sixties with acute or convalescent COVID-19. DNA of the CDR3: TGCGCCAGCAGTGACCGCCTAGGTTCACCCCTCCACTTT. Translating gives CASSDRLGSPLHF.